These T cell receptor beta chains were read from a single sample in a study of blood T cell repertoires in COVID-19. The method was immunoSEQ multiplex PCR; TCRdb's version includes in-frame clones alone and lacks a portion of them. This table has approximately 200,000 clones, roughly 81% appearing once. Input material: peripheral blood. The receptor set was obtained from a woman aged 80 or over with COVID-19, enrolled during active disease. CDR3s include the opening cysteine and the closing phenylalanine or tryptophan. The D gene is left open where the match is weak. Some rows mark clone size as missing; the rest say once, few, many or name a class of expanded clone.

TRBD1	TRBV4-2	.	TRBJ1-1	TGTGCCAGCAGCCAAGTTTGGGCCGGACAGGGGAAAAGGGTTGAAGCTTTCTTT	CASSQVWAGQGKRVEAFF
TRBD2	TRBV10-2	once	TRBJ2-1	TGCGCCAGCAGGAGAATGACTAGCGGGAGAAGCGATGAGCAGTTCTTC	CASRRMTSGRSDEQFF
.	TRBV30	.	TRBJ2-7	TGTGCCTGGAGTTCGGGACTCCTGACCTACGAGCAGTACTTC	CAWSSGLLTYEQYF
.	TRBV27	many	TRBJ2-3	TGTGCCAGCAGTCAATCGATACCGCTAGCACCAGATACGCAGTATTTT	CASSQSIPLAPDTQYF
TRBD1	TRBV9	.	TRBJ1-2	TGTGCCAGCAGCGTAGATGGACAGGGGGCAGCGGGCTACACCTTC	CASSVDGQGAAGYTF
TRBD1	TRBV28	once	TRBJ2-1	TGTGCCAGCAGTTGGACAGGGATAAATGAGCAGTTCTTC	CASSWTGINEQFF
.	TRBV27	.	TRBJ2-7	TGTGCCAGCAGTTTAGGTCCCTTGGGGGGCTCCTACGAGCAGTACTTC	CASSLGPLGGSYEQYF
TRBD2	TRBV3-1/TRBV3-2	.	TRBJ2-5	TGTGCCAGCTCCCCAACGGTAGCGGGGGGCCTGGAGACCCAGTACTTC	CASSPTVAGGLETQYF
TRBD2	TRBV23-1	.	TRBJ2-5	TGCGCCAGCAGTCAATCGATTGGGCTAGCGGACCTACAAGAGACCCAGTACTTC	CASSQSIGLADLQETQYF
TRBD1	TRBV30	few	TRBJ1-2	TGTGCCTGGATCCCCACCGGACAGGGTGGCTACACCTTC	CAWIPTGQGGYTF
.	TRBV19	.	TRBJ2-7	TGTGCCAGTAGCCCCGGGACACCCGGGACGTGGTACTTC	CASSPGTPGTWYF
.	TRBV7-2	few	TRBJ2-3	TGTGCCAGCAGCCCGAGCACAGATACGCAGTATTTT	CASSPSTDTQYF
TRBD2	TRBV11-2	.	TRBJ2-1	TGTGCCAGCAGGCCTAGCGGGAGCCTTGGTGAGCAGTTCTTC	CASRPSGSLGEQFF
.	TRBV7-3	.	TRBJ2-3	TGTGCCAGCAGCCCGGGGGATGTAAGCACAGATACGCAGTATTTT	CASSPGDVSTDTQYF
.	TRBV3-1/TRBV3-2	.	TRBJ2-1	TGTGCCAGCAGCCCCCCCGGCAGCGCGTATAGCAATGAGCAGTTCTTC	CASSPPGSAYSNEQFF
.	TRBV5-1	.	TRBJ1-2	TGCGCCAGCAGCTTGTCAGGGGCTAACTATGGCTACACCTTC	CASSLSGANYGYTF
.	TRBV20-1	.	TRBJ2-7	TGCAGTGCTCCCAACCTAGTCGAGCAGTACTTC	CSAPNLVEQYF
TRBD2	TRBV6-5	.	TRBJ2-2	TGTGCCAGCAGTCCCCGTAGCGGGATTGTCGGGGAGCTGTTTTTT	CASSPRSGIVGELFF
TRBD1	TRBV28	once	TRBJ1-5	TGTGCCAGCAGTTGGGGGACAGGCAATCAGCCCCAGCATTTT	CASSWGTGNQPQHF
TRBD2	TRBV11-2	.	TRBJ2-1	TGTGCCAGCAGCCCGGTAGCGGGGGGGCCTTACAATGAGCAGTTCTTC	CASSPVAGGPYNEQFF
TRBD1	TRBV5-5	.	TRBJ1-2	TGTGCCAGCAGCTGGACAGGGCTCAATGGCTACACCTTC	CASSWTGLNGYTF
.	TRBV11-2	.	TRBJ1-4	TGTGCCAGCAGCTTAGGAGGGGGGGGTGCAACTAATGAAAAACTGTTTTTT	CASSLGGGGATNEKLFF
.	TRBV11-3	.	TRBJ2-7	TGTGCCAGCAGCCCAGGGCGGGGCTCCTACGAGCAGTACTTC	CASSPGRGSYEQYF
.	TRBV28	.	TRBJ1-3	TGTGCCAGCAGGGTTCTGGGGGCAGGATCTGGAAACACCATATATTTT	CASRVLGAGSGNTIYF
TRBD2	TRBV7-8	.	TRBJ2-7	TGTGCCAGCAGCCTCCACCCTAGCGGGAGCACCAGGAGCGGGGAGCAGTACTTC	CASSLHPSGSTRSGEQYF